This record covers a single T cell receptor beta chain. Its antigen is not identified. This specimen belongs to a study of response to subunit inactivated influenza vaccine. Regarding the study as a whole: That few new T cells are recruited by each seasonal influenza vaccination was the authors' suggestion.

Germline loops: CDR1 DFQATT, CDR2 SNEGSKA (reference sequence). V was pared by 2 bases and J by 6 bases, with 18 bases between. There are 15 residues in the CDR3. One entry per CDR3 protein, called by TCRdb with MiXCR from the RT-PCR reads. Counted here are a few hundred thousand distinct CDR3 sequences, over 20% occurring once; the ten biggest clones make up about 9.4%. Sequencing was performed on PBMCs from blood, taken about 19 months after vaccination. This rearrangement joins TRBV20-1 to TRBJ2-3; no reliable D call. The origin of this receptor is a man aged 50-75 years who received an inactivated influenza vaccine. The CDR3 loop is CSARPMTRPMDTQYF. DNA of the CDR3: TGCAGTGCTAGACCCATGACACGGCCGATGGATACGCAGTATTTT.